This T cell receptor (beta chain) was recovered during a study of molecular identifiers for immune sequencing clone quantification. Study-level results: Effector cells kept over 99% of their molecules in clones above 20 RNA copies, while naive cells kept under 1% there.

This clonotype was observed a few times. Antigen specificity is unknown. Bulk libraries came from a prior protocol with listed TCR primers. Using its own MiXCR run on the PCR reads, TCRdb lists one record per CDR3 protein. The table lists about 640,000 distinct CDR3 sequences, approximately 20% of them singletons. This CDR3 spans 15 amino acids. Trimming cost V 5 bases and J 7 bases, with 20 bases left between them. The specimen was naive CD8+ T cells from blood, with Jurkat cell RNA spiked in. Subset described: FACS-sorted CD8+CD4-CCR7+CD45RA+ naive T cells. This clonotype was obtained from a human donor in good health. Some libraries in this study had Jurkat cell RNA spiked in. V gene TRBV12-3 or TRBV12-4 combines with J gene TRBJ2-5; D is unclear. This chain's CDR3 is CASSTGGNGYGTQYF. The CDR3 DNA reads TGTGCCAGCAGTACTGGCGGTAACGGTTACGGGACCCAGTACTTC.